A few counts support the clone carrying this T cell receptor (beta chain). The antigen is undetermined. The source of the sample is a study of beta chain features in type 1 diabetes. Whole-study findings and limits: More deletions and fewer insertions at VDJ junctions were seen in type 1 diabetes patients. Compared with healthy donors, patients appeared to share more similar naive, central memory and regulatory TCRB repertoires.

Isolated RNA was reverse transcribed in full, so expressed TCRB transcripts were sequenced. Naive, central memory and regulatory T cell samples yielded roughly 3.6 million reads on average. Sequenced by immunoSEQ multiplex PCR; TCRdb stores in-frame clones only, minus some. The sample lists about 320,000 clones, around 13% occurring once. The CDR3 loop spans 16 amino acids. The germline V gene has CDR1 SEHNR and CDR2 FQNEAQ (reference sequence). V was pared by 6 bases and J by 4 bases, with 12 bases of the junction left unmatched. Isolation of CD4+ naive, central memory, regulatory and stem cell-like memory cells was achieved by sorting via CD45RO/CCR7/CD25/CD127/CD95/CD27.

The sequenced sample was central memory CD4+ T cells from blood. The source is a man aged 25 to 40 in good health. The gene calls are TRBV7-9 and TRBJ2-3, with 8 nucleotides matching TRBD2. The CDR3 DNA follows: TGTGCCAGCAGTCAACGAAGCGGGAGCCGCGCAGATACGCAGTATTTT. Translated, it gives CASSQRSGSRADTQYF.